These T cell receptor beta chains were read from a single sample in a study of metastatic and nonmetastatic thyroid tumors. TCRdb re-called clones via MiXCR from the PCR reads. Of about 21,000 clones listed, 28% are singletons. The specimen sequenced was tumor tissue. These receptor sequences come from a male donor with papillary thyroid cancer or a benign thyroid nodule (not recorded which). Some clones in this sample may be carry-over from other donors' samples. CDR3s include the opening cysteine and the closing phenylalanine or tryptophan. Each record gives: D gene, clone size, J gene, V gene, CDR3 DNA, CDR3 protein. D genes are given only for firm matches. Not every row has a clone size; where given, it reads once, few, many or a size class.

d_gene: .; abundance: .; j_gene: TRBJ2-7; v_gene: TRBV6-1; CDR3nt: TGTGCCAGCAGCCTGACAAATAGTGGGGTTAACTACGAGCAGTACTTC; CDR3aa: CASSLTNSGVNYEQYF
d_gene: .; abundance: .; j_gene: TRBJ1-1; v_gene: TRBV6-1; CDR3nt: TGTGCCAGCATTGAAATCGGTACTAACACTGAAGCTTTCTTT; CDR3aa: CASIEIGTNTEAFF
d_gene: .; abundance: many; j_gene: TRBJ1-1; v_gene: TRBV15; CDR3nt: TGTGCCACCAGCAGACAGGAGAACACTGAAGCTTTCTTT; CDR3aa: CATSRQENTEAFF
d_gene: .; abundance: .; j_gene: TRBJ2-5; v_gene: TRBV19; CDR3nt: TGTGCCAGTAGGAATGGAGTAGGGGACGCAGAGACCCAGTACTTC; CDR3aa: CASRNGVGDAETQYF
d_gene: .; abundance: .; j_gene: TRBJ1-1; v_gene: TRBV6-1; CDR3nt: TGTGCCAGCAGTGAAGCTGCGGCGAACACTGAAGCTTTCTTT; CDR3aa: CASSEAAANTEAFF
d_gene: .; abundance: .; j_gene: TRBJ2-7; v_gene: TRBV2; CDR3nt: TGTGCCAGCAGTCTTTACCCCTACGAGCAGTACTTC; CDR3aa: CASSLYPYEQYF
d_gene: .; abundance: .; j_gene: TRBJ1-5; v_gene: TRBV2; CDR3nt: TGTGCCAGCACCGACTGGGGGCCGTATTATCAGCCCCAGCATTTT; CDR3aa: CASTDWGPYYQPQHF
d_gene: .; abundance: few; j_gene: TRBJ1-2; v_gene: TRBV6-1; CDR3nt: TGTGCCAGCAGTCCTAGGGGGGGTCGGGACTTTAACTATGGCTACACCTTC; CDR3aa: CASSPRGGRDFNYGYTF
d_gene: .; abundance: .; j_gene: TRBJ2-1; v_gene: TRBV6-2/TRBV6-3; CDR3nt: TGTGCCAGCAGTTACAGGCGGGCCCCCTACAATGAGCAGTTCTTC; CDR3aa: CASSYRRAPYNEQFF
d_gene: TRBD2; abundance: .; j_gene: TRBJ2-2; v_gene: TRBV28; CDR3nt: TGTGCCAGCAGTTTAACTAGCGGGAGACACCGGGGATCTGTTTTT; CDR3aa: CASSLTSGRHRGSVF
d_gene: .; abundance: .; j_gene: TRBJ2-6; v_gene: TRBV11-2; CDR3nt: TGTGCCAGCAGCTGGCTGGGGGGTACTGGGGCCAACGTCCTGACTTTC; CDR3aa: CASSWLGGTGANVLTF
d_gene: TRBD1; abundance: .; j_gene: TRBJ2-7; v_gene: TRBV7-3; CDR3nt: TGTGCGAGCAGCTACTCCGGGACAGGGGCCGACGAGCAGTACTTC; CDR3aa: CASSYSGTGADEQYF
d_gene: .; abundance: .; j_gene: TRBJ1-1; v_gene: TRBV5-1; CDR3nt: TGCGCCAGCAGCTTGCGCACCCTCTCGCGGGACGTTGAAGCTTTCTTT; CDR3aa: CASSLRTLSRDVEAFF
d_gene: TRBD2; abundance: .; j_gene: TRBJ2-1; v_gene: TRBV3-1; CDR3nt: TGTGCCAGCAGCCGCGTAACTAGCGGGAGTGATGAGCAGTTCTTC; CDR3aa: CASSRVTSGSDEQFF
d_gene: TRBD1; abundance: .; j_gene: TRBJ1-1; v_gene: TRBV28; CDR3nt: TGTGCCAGCAGGTCCGAGGGGGCCGAGTGGAGTAGCACTGAAGCTTTCTTT; CDR3aa: CASRSEGAEWSSTEAFF
d_gene: .; abundance: medium-sized; j_gene: TRBJ2-3; v_gene: TRBV15; CDR3nt: TGTGCCACCAGCAGATCCTACTTCACAGATACGCAGTATTTT; CDR3aa: CATSRSYFTDTQYF
d_gene: TRBD2; abundance: many; j_gene: TRBJ2-1; v_gene: TRBV18; CDR3nt: TGTGCCAGCTCACCGCGGCTAGCGGGGGACTACAATGAGCAGTTCTTC; CDR3aa: CASSPRLAGDYNEQFF
d_gene: TRBD1; abundance: many; j_gene: TRBJ2-2; v_gene: TRBV18; CDR3nt: TGTGCCAGCTCACCAGACAGGGGGACGAACACCGGGGAGCTGTTTTTT; CDR3aa: CASSPDRGTNTGELFF
d_gene: .; abundance: medium-sized; j_gene: TRBJ1-2; v_gene: TRBV6-5; CDR3nt: TGTGCCAGCAGTTACTCGATAGCATCGGGAGTTAACTATGGCTACACCTTC; CDR3aa: CASSYSIASGVNYGYTF
d_gene: TRBD2; abundance: .; j_gene: TRBJ2-7; v_gene: TRBV5-1; CDR3nt: TGCGCCAGCAGCCAGGGACTAGATCATCGTAGGGATGAGCAGTACTTC; CDR3aa: CASSQGLDHRRDEQYF
d_gene: .; abundance: few; j_gene: TRBJ2-7; v_gene: TRBV6-6; CDR3nt: TGTGCCAGCAGTTATCGACTAGATTCCTACGATCAGTACTTC; CDR3aa: CASSYRLDSYDQYF
d_gene: .; abundance: .; j_gene: TRBJ1-1; v_gene: TRBV28; CDR3nt: TGTGCCAGCAGCACAAAAAGGACAGTATTAGAAACTGAAGCTTTCTTT; CDR3aa: CASSTKRTVLETEAFF
d_gene: .; abundance: .; j_gene: TRBJ2-1; v_gene: TRBV7-2; CDR3nt: TGTGCCAGCAGTTATGCTAATGCCCGGGGCGTCAATGAGCAGTTCTTC; CDR3aa: CASSYANARGVNEQFF
d_gene: .; abundance: many; j_gene: TRBJ2-2; v_gene: TRBV10-2; CDR3nt: TGCGCCAGCGAGGCGTACGGAAACACCGGGGAGCTGTTTTTT; CDR3aa: CASEAYGNTGELFF
d_gene: .; abundance: .; j_gene: TRBJ2-1; v_gene: TRBV27; CDR3nt: TGTGCCAGCAGTTTAGGAGGCGGGATTGGTGCGGAGTTCTTC; CDR3aa: CASSLGGGIGAEFF
d_gene: .; abundance: .; j_gene: TRBJ2-7; v_gene: TRBV7-3; CDR3nt: TGTGCCAGCAGCTTACAGGTCTCCACTGGCGAGCAGTACTTC; CDR3aa: CASSLQVSTGEQYF
d_gene: TRBD1; abundance: .; j_gene: TRBJ1-2; v_gene: TRBV20-1; CDR3nt: TGCAGTGGACCAATAACAGGGGCCGGAGTCCATGGCTACACCTTC; CDR3aa: CSGPITGAGVHGYTF
d_gene: TRBD1; abundance: .; j_gene: TRBJ2-7; v_gene: TRBV7-2; CDR3nt: TGTGCCAGCAGCTTAAGTTCGGGACAGTTTTACGAGCAGTACTTC; CDR3aa: CASSLSSGQFYEQYF
d_gene: .; abundance: medium-sized; j_gene: TRBJ2-7; v_gene: TRBV6-1; CDR3nt: TGTGCCAGCAGTGCACGACTAGACTCCTACGAGCAGTACTTC; CDR3aa: CASSARLDSYEQYF
d_gene: .; abundance: medium-sized; j_gene: TRBJ2-7; v_gene: TRBV7-6; CDR3nt: TGTGCCAGCAGCTTGGAGTCCGGGACTTCCTACGAGCAGTACTTC; CDR3aa: CASSLESGTSYEQYF
d_gene: .; abundance: many; j_gene: TRBJ1-2; v_gene: TRBV7-3; CDR3nt: TGTGCCAGCAGCGAGAACGTGCGGGACAACAACTATGGCTACACCTTC; CDR3aa: CASSENVRDNNYGYTF
d_gene: .; abundance: .; j_gene: TRBJ1-1; v_gene: TRBV7-6; CDR3nt: TGTGCCAGCAGCCTCGTCTTAAGGGGCGCATGGAACACTGAAGCTTTCTTT; CDR3aa: CASSLVLRGAWNTEAFF
d_gene: .; abundance: .; j_gene: TRBJ1-1; v_gene: TRBV5-1; CDR3nt: TGCGCCAGCAGCTTGGTGCCGGGGACGAACACTGAAGCTTTCTTT; CDR3aa: CASSLVPGTNTEAFF
d_gene: TRBD1; abundance: many; j_gene: TRBJ1-1; v_gene: TRBV7-3; CDR3nt: TGTGCCAGCAGTACAGGGGGGAACACTGAAGCTTTCTTT; CDR3aa: CASSTGGNTEAFF
d_gene: TRBD2; abundance: few; j_gene: TRBJ2-2; v_gene: TRBV6-1; CDR3nt: TGTGCCAGCAGTTCCCTCCCCGCTAGCGGGAACACCGGGGAGCTGTTTTTT; CDR3aa: CASSSLPASGNTGELFF
d_gene: .; abundance: .; j_gene: TRBJ2-1; v_gene: TRBV20-1; CDR3nt: TGCAGTGCTAGAGGGACAAAAAACAATGAGCAGTTCTTC; CDR3aa: CSARGTKNNEQFF
d_gene: .; abundance: few; j_gene: TRBJ1-1; v_gene: TRBV9; CDR3nt: TGTGCCAGCAGCGGATCTAACACTGAAGCTTTCTTT; CDR3aa: CASSGSNTEAFF
d_gene: .; abundance: medium-sized; j_gene: TRBJ2-1; v_gene: TRBV6-1; CDR3nt: TGTGCCAGCAGGAAAGACTATGAGCAGTTCTTC; CDR3aa: CASRKDYEQFF
d_gene: .; abundance: few; j_gene: TRBJ2-3; v_gene: TRBV6-2/TRBV6-3; CDR3nt: TGTGCCAGCAGCCCCTCAGAGTGGTTTGCAGATACGCAGTATTTT; CDR3aa: CASSPSEWFADTQYF
d_gene: .; abundance: .; j_gene: TRBJ2-2; v_gene: TRBV4-1; CDR3nt: TGCGCCAGCAGCCAAGCGGGAACGAACACCGGGGAGCTGTTTTTT; CDR3aa: CASSQAGTNTGELFF
d_gene: .; abundance: many; j_gene: TRBJ2-5; v_gene: TRBV7-3; CDR3nt: TGTGCCAGCAGCTTTCGGGATCTAGAGACCCAGTACTTC; CDR3aa: CASSFRDLETQYF
d_gene: .; abundance: .; j_gene: TRBJ1-1; v_gene: TRBV6-2/TRBV6-3; CDR3nt: TGTGTCAGCAGTCAAGTCGGGTCAGGAGAAGCTTTCTTT; CDR3aa: CVSSQVGSGEAFF
d_gene: .; abundance: many; j_gene: TRBJ1-4; v_gene: TRBV4-1; CDR3nt: TGCGCCAGCAGCCAAGTTTCTACAACTAATGAAAAACTGTTTTTT; CDR3aa: CASSQVSTTNEKLFF